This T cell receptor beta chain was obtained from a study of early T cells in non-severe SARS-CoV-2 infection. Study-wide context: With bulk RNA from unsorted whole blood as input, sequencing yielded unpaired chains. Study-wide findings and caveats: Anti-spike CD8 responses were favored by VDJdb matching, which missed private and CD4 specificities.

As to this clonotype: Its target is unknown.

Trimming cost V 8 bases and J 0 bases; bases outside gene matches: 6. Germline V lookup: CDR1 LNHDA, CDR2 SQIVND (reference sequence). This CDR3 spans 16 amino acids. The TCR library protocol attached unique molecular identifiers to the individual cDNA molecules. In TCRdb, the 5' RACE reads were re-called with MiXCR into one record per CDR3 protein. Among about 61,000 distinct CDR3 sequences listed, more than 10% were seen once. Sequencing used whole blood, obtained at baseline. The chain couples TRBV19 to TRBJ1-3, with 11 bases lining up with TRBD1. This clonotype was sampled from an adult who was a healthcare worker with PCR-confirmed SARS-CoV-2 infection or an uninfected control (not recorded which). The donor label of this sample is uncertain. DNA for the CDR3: TGTGCCAGTGAAGGGGACAGGGGGATCTCTGGAAACACCATATATTTT. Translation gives CASEGDRGISGNTIYF.